The T cell receptor (beta chain) under discussion was sequenced for a study of OX40 agonist ivuxolimab in advanced cancers. For the study at large: Patients were treated with intravenous ivuxolimab, dosed at 0.01 to 10 mg/kg and infused every 2 weeks.

Study results and limitations: In the 0.1 to 3.0 mg/kg range, CD4+ and CD8+ blood T cells had expanded clonally by week 6. CD8+ T cells averaged more expanded clones than CD4+.

Regarding this clone: Its specificity is unknown.

Clones were sequenced by immunoSEQ multiplex PCR, and TCRdb holds only the in-frame ones, with some missing. The sample carries some 66,000 clones, around 90% recorded once. The receptor was isolated from an adult with an advanced solid tumor such as melanoma, head and neck, liver or kidney cancer. The sequences come from CD4+ or CD8+ T cells sorted from blood, collected in a trial of the OX40 agonist ivuxolimab.

The CDR3 region has the DNA TGTGCCAGCAGTCCGACGGCGGGGTATGGCTACACCTTC. This codes for CASSPTAGYGYTF. The chain links TRBV27 to TRBJ1-2, with no clear D. V was clipped by 5 bases and J by 5 bases, with 12 bases between them. Germline V lookup: CDR1 MNHEY, CDR2 SMNVEV (reference sequence). CDR3 length: 13 amino acids.